This TCR beta chain was identified in a study of blood T cell repertoires in COVID-19. Study details: The United States, Italy and Spain were the sources of the acute and convalescent COVID-19 samples. PBMCs, B-cell-depleted T cells, or T cells were the source of the cDNA or gDNA that made up the material.

Per the original data handling: Amplification of reference gene primers was used by the study to estimate nucleated cell counts. Generated by immunoSEQ multiplex PCR, the TCRdb table keeps only in-frame clones and is missing some. That table gives V, J and clone size, and the DNA gave D and trimming. The repertoire consists of roughly 190,000 clones, with approximately 85% occurring once and the leading ten covering just under 8.5%. Germline trimming cut 5 bases from V and 9 bases from J; bases unmatched to any gene: 4. CDR3 length: 14 amino acids. CDR1 is SGHVS, CDR2 FQNEAQ, per germline. The TCR comes from a woman aged 55-75 years with acute or convalescent COVID-19. The material sequenced was peripheral blood. The rearrangement joins TRBV7-8 to TRBJ1-6; TRBD1 matches 10 bases. The CDR3 DNA reads as TGTGCCAGCAGCCTAGGACAGGGGGTTTCACCCCTCCACTTT. This encodes CASSLGQGVSPLHF.